This is a list of T cell receptor beta chains from one sample in a study of technical replicates of blood from a handful of donors. Profiled with immunoSEQ multiplex PCR; TCRdb holds only in-frame clones, not every one. The sample contains about 72,000 clones, 80% to 95% of which appear only once. Sequenced sample: T cells isolated from PBMCs. Source of these receptors: a human donor in good health. Each CDR3 is given with its conserved first and last residue. The order of the fields is clone size, D gene, J gene, V gene, CDR3 DNA, CDR3 protein. D genes are given only for firm matches. Not all rows give a size; the values are once, few, many and, for expanded clones, a class.

- TRBD1 TRBJ1-4 TRBV7-8 TGTGCCAGCAGCTTAAGTACAGGGGATTATGAAAAACTGTTTTTT CASSLSTGDYEKLFF
once TRBD2 TRBJ2-3 TRBV5-4 TGTGCCAGCAGCTTGGGACTAGCGGGAGGAGGAGGAGATACGCAGTATTTT CASSLGLAGGGGDTQYF
- - TRBJ2-3 TRBV27 TGTGCCAGCAAAGAGGGTAGCACAGATACGCAGTATTTT CASKEGSTDTQYF
- - TRBJ2-7 TRBV11-3 TGTGCCAGCAGCGGTAGCGGAGATCGCTCCTACGAGCAGTACTTC CASSGSGDRSYEQYF
- TRBD2 TRBJ2-7 TRBV30 TGTGCCTGGATGAGCGAGAGCGGGAGGGGTCTCCACGAGCAGTACTTC CAWMSESGRGLHEQYF
once - TRBJ2-6 TRBV29-1 TGCAGCGTAGCAGGGGCAGCTGGGGCCAACGTCCTGACTTTC CSVAGAAGANVLTF
- - TRBJ1-5 TRBV2 TGTGCCAGCAGTAAGAGTTATCAGCCCCAGCATTTT CASSKSYQPQHF
- TRBD1 TRBJ2-7 TRBV4-1 TGCGCCAGCAGCCCGACAGGGAGAGAGCAGTACTTC CASSPTGREQYF
- - TRBJ1-1 TRBV25-1 TGTGCCAGCAGTGAACATCACGGGGGCACTGAAGCTTTCTTT CASSEHHGGTEAFF
- TRBD1 TRBJ2-3 TRBV11-3 TGTGCCAGCAGCTTCTCAGGGGGCGGCACAGATACGCAGTATTTT CASSFSGGGTDTQYF
- - TRBJ2-3 TRBV7-8 TGTGCCAGCAGCTGGAAAGGACAGCCTTTGACAGATACGCAGTATTTT CASSWKGQPLTDTQYF
- TRBD1 TRBJ1-2 TRBV7-9 TGTGCCAGCAGCTTAGGACAGGGACTTGGTGGTGGCTACACCTTC CASSLGQGLGGGYTF
- - TRBJ1-5 TRBV28 TGTGCCAGCAGTTTGAGTATCGGGACACATCAGCCCCAGCATTTT CASSLSIGTHQPQHF
- - TRBJ1-5 TRBV5-6 TGTGCCAGCAGCCGGACAGCCGATCAGCCCCAGCATTTT CASSRTADQPQHF